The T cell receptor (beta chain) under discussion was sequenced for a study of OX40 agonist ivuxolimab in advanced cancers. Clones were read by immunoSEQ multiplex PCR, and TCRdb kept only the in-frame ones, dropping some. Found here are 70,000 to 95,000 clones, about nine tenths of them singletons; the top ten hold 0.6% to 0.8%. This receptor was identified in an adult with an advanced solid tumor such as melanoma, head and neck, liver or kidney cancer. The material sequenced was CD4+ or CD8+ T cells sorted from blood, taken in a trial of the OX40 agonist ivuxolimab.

CDR3 loop: CASSYSGGGTDTQYF. The DNA of the CDR3 is TGTGCCAGCAGCTACAGCGGGGGGGGGACAGATACGCAGTATTTT. The chain uses TRBV5-4 and TRBJ2-3; 10 nucleotides line up with TRBD2. The CDR3 runs to 15 residues. Per germline, CDR1 SGHNT and CDR2 YYREEE (reference sequence). V was clipped by 3 bases and J by 3 bases; unmatched bases: 4.